This is a list of T cell receptor beta chains from one sample in a study of blood T cell repertoires in COVID-19. Using immunoSEQ multiplex PCR, the repertoire was profiled, and TCRdb retains in-frame clones only, with some absent. The table includes around 120,000 clones, around 90% detected once. Sequencing was carried out using peripheral blood. The receptors were gathered from a woman aged 45-59 years with active or convalescent COVID-19. The CDR3 runs from the conserved cysteine through the conserved F or W.

V gene	J gene	CDR3 protein
TRBV24-1	TRBJ2-1	CATSDTSVQAYNEQFF
TRBV23-1	TRBJ2-7	CASSQSADYYEQYF
TRBV6-5	TRBJ2-1	CASSQEVAGGVFF
TRBV11-2	TRBJ2-7	CASSLATGTRHEQYF
TRBV4-1	TRBJ1-2	CASSQGGGGDGYTF
TRBV20-1	TRBJ2-3	CSSRNTDTQYF
TRBV6-5	TRBJ2-1	CASTKRELGEQFF
TRBV19	TRBJ1-1	CASSPRTGKYTEAFF
TRBV5-8	TRBJ2-5	CASSRQERGTQYF
TRBV30	TRBJ1-2	CAWTTGAGDYGYTF
TRBV5-1	TRBJ1-1	CASKRGEYTEAFF
TRBV10-3	TRBJ1-5	CATTGYQDQPQHF
TRBV9	TRBJ2-2	CASAEGVGGRWDTGELFF
TRBV27	TRBJ1-4	CASSRTWGANEKLFF
TRBV7-2	TRBJ2-3	CASSFIPGTGHLNTQYF
TRBV10-3	TRBJ1-2	CAISESYRTRNGYTF
TRBV5-1	TRBJ1-1	CASSPTGASLEAFF
TRBV4-1	TRBJ2-4	CASSHTGHSPDDIQYF
TRBV27	TRBJ2-1	CASSPRHHSGSRGEQFF
TRBV19	TRBJ2-2	CASIDIDHTGELFF
TRBV27	TRBJ1-6	CASPDRVNSPLHF
TRBV5-1	TRBJ1-1	CASSWGQGGGTEAFF
TRBV19	TRBJ2-7	CASSINSGSRNEQYF
TRBV10-3	TRBJ1-4	CAISDSSEKLFF
TRBV7-2	TRBJ2-1	CASSLASGRANEQFF
TRBV21-1	TRBJ1-5	CASSLEEDSNQPQHF
TRBV6-2/TRBV6-3	TRBJ2-3	CASSWAGGYTQYF
TRBV28	TRBJ1-2	CASTPDSLYGYTF
TRBV7-6	TRBJ2-6	CASSLAGPVSGANVLTF
TRBV7-9	TRBJ1-3	CASSLGTALSSGNTIYF
TRBV7-9	TRBJ2-3	CASSPPGQGLDTQYF
TRBV7-2	TRBJ2-5	CASRPLLAGGQETQYF
TRBV5-5	TRBJ2-5	CASSSGQQQETQYF
TRBV7-2	TRBJ1-2	CASSLAGTGHSYGYTF
TRBV7-2	TRBJ2-1	CASSLVRQSYNEQFF